This T cell receptor beta chain originates from a study of blood T cell repertoires in COVID-19. TCRdb keeps only in-frame clones here, not all; method: immunoSEQ multiplex PCR. This table holds some 190,000 clones, 84% found once. This CDR3 is 14 amino acids long. V was shortened by 0 bases and J by 4 bases, with 10 bases between the two germline ends. Germline V CDR1 and CDR2: SGHNT, YYREEE (reference sequence). Material for sequencing was peripheral blood. The clonotype originates from a woman aged 80 or older with COVID-19, enrolled during active disease. This chain connects TRBV5-4 to TRBJ1-1; D uncertain. CDR3 region: CASSLAVSSTEAFF. DNA of the CDR3: TGTGCCAGCAGCTTGGCCGTGAGTAGCACTGAAGCTTTCTTT. Complete variable domain (other parts from reference TRBV5-4 and TRBJ1-1): ETGVTQSPTHLIKTRGQQVTLRCSSQSGHNTVSWYQQALGQGPQFIFQYYREEENGRGNFPPRFSGLQFPNYSSELNVNALELDDSALYLCASSLAVSSTEAFFGQGTRLTVV.